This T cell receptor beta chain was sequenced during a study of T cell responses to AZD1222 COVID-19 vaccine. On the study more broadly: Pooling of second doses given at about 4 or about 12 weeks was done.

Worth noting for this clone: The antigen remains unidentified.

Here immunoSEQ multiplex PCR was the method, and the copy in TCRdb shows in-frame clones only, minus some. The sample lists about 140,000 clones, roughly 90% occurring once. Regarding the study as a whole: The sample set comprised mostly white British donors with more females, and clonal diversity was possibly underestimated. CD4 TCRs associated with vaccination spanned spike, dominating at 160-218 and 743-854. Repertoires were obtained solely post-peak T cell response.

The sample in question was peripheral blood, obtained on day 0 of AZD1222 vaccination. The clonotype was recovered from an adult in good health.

Here the CDR3 reads CASGFRHHSPLHF. The CDR3, as DNA: TGTGCCAGCGGGTTCAGACACCATTCACCCCTCCACTTT. The chain uses TRBV12-3 or TRBV12-4 and TRBJ1-6; no firm D call. With 8 bases removed from V and 8 bases from J, the gap between germline ends came to 13 bases. The CDR3 consists of 13 residues.